Listed below are T cell receptor beta chains from one sample, sequenced in a study of blood T cell repertoires in COVID-19. Sequenced by immunoSEQ multiplex PCR; TCRdb stores in-frame clones only, minus some. The repertoire holds some 400,000 clones, with 80% to 90% as singletons. Sequencing was performed on PBMCs or T cells enriched from blood (not recorded which). The receptors derive from a man in his thirties or forties who had recovered from COVID-19. Both conserved end residues are part of each CDR3. The D gene is left open where the match is weak. A row's size may be missing; if present it is once, few, many or a size class.

D,V,J,size,length,DNA,CDR3
-,TRBV11-3,TRBJ2-1,-,13,TGTGCCAGCAGCTTAGCCCCGCGGGCCGCGCAGTTCTTC,CASSLAPRAAQFF
TRBD2,TRBV30,TRBJ2-2,-,13,TGTGCCTGGACCGAAGGACTAGCGGGAGGGTTGTTTTTT,CAWTEGLAGGLFF
-,TRBV28,TRBJ1-2,-,15,TGTGCCAGCAGTTTGGCGGACAGCTCATTGCCAGGCTACACCTTC,CASSLADSSLPGYTF
TRBD1,TRBV28,TRBJ1-2,-,13,TGTGCCAGCACTGTTGGGACAGACTATGGCTACACCTTC,CASTVGTDYGYTF
TRBD2,TRBV4-2,TRBJ2-6,-,18,TGTGCCAGCAGCCCTACCGGGACTAGCCCTTCTGGGGCCAACGTCCTGACTTTC,CASSPTGTSPSGANVLTF
-,TRBV12-3/TRBV12-4,TRBJ2-5,-,11,TGTGCCAGCAGTATTGAGGAAGCCCAGTACTTC,CASSIEEAQYF
-,TRBV2,TRBJ2-3,-,13,TGTGCCAGCAGTTGGGGGAGGACAGATACGCAGTATTTT,CASSWGRTDTQYF
TRBD1,TRBV30,TRBJ2-1,few,12,TGTGCCTGGAGTGGAGGGGGCGATGAGCAGTTCTTC,CAWSGGGDEQFF
TRBD2,TRBV5-1,TRBJ2-5,-,15,TGCGCCAGCAGCTTCGGACTAGCGGGAGGGGAGACCCAGTACTTC,CASSFGLAGGETQYF
TRBD2,TRBV5-1,TRBJ2-3,-,18,TGCGCCAGCAGCTTTCAGGGACTAGCGGGACTCTCCACAGATACGCAGTATTTT,CASSFQGLAGLSTDTQYF
-,TRBV12-3/TRBV12-4,TRBJ1-5,-,13,TGTGCCAGCAGCAGGGGTAGCAATCAGCCCCAGCATTTT,CASSRGSNQPQHF
-,TRBV4-1,TRBJ2-1,-,13,TGCGCCAGCAGCCAAGATGCGGGACATGAGCAGTTCTTC,CASSQDAGHEQFF
-,TRBV20-1,TRBJ2-1,-,11,TGCAGTGCACGCCCTAGAAATGAGCAGTTCTTC,CSARPRNEQFF
-,TRBV15,TRBJ1-5,-,21,TGTGCCACCACCCCCGAGATTCCGGGGATACTAATGCGAAATCCCAATCAGCCCCAGCATTTT,CATTPEIPGILMRNPNQPQHF
TRBD2,TRBV7-9,TRBJ2-1,-,16,TGTGCCAGCAGCTTATCTGCGGGAGGGACCCTCCATGAGCAGTTCTTC,CASSLSAGGTLHEQFF
-,TRBV6-5,TRBJ1-6,-,13,TGTGCCAGCAGTTACTCGTCGAATTCACCCCTCCACTTT,CASSYSSNSPLHF
TRBD1,TRBV7-9,TRBJ2-7,-,14,TGTGCCAGCAGTAAACAGGGACAGACGTACGAGCAGTACTTC,CASSKQGQTYEQYF
TRBD1,TRBV2,TRBJ2-5,-,13,TGTGCCACCAGGACAGGGAACCAAGAGACCCAGTACTTC,CATRTGNQETQYF
TRBD1,TRBV19,TRBJ1-5,-,12,TGTGCCACGAAGCAGGGGGAACAGCCCCAGCATTTT,CATKQGEQPQHF
-,TRBV4-1,TRBJ1-5,-,16,TGCGCCAGCAGCCAGAGAATCGAGCCTAGCAATCAGCCCCAGCATTTT,CASSQRIEPSNQPQHF
-,TRBV2,TRBJ1-2,-,12,TGTGCCAGCAAGGCGGGGGGCGATGGCTACACCTTC,CASKAGGDGYTF
-,TRBV3-1/TRBV3-2,TRBJ2-5,-,14,TGTGCCAGCAGCCAAGAAGGGGTCCGGGAGACCCAGTACTTC,CASSQEGVRETQYF
TRBD1,TRBV7-9,TRBJ2-5,-,15,TGTGCCAGCAGCTCAGTTGGACAGGGGTTGGAGACCCAGTACTTC,CASSSVGQGLETQYF
TRBD1,TRBV19,TRBJ1-4,-,15,TGTGCCAGTAGCTACGGACAGGGAAGAGGGGAAAAACTGTTTTTT,CASSYGQGRGEKLFF
-,TRBV11-2,TRBJ2-1,-,13,TGTGCCGTCGGAGGTAACTCCTACAATGAGCAGTTCTTC,CAVGGNSYNEQFF
-,TRBV6-2/TRBV6-3,TRBJ2-7,-,12,TGTGCCAGCAGTAGTCGGGATTCCGAGCAGTACTTC,CASSSRDSEQYF
-,TRBV15,TRBJ2-7,-,17,TGTGCCACCAGCAGAGATCGGGGGGCCGGATCTTTCTACGAGCAGTACTTC,CATSRDRGAGSFYEQYF
TRBD2,TRBV27,TRBJ2-2,-,20,TGTGCCAGCAGTTCGATGACTAGCGGGAGGGCGGCATTGAACACCGGGGAGCTGTTTTTT,CASSSMTSGRAALNTGELFF
TRBD2,TRBV5-1,TRBJ2-2,-,16,TGCGCCAGCAGTCGACTAGCGGGTACGAACACCGGGGAGCTGTTTTTT,CASSRLAGTNTGELFF
TRBD1,TRBV7-9,TRBJ1-1,-,16,TGTGCCAGCAGCTTAACCTCGGGACAGGGGAACACTGAAGCTTTCTTT,CASSLTSGQGNTEAFF
TRBD2,TRBV18,TRBJ2-1,-,15,TGTGCCAGCCGACGCGGGACTAGCGAGTACAATGAGCAGTTCTTC,CASRRGTSEYNEQFF
TRBD1,TRBV18,TRBJ2-6,-,16,TGTGCCAGCTCACAGAGGACAGGGGTTGGGGCCAACGTCCTGACTTTC,CASSQRTGVGANVLTF
TRBD2,TRBV10-3,TRBJ2-5,once,16,TGTGCCATCAGTGAGGGGGGGACTAGCGGTTTCGAGACCCAGTACTTC,CAISEGGTSGFETQYF
-,TRBV3-1/TRBV3-2,TRBJ1-4,-,12,TGTGCCAGCAGCCCGGGTCTAGAAAAACTGTTTTTT,CASSPGLEKLFF
TRBD2,TRBV18,TRBJ2-2,-,18,TGTGCCAGCTCACTGAGACCGGGACTAGCGGTAAACACCGGGGAGCTGTTTTTT,CASSLRPGLAVNTGELFF
TRBD1,TRBV3-1/TRBV3-2,TRBJ2-1,-,16,TGTGCCAGCAGCCCTCCTCGGGACAGATCCTACAATGAGCAGTTCTTC,CASSPPRDRSYNEQFF
-,TRBV2,TRBJ2-1,-,14,TGTGCCAGCATCTCAGCGGGCCCCTACAATGAGCAGTTCTTC,CASISAGPYNEQFF
TRBD1,TRBV4-2,TRBJ1-2,-,14,TGTGCCAGCAGCCAAGATTGGGACAGAGGTGGCTACACCTTC,CASSQDWDRGGYTF